This T cell receptor (beta chain) was captured in a study of CD8 T cells in ankylosing spondylitis (dated by TCRdb to about 2017). For the study in its entirety: The study profiled T cell receptor beta repertoires in healthy donors and ankylosing spondylitis patients to find disease-linked TCR variants. The full study cohort comprised about 24 ankylosing spondylitis patients and 85 to 120 healthy donors. Peripheral blood samples were taken, and synovial fluid was additionally collected from ankylosing spondylitis patients. Points the paper makes about the study in general: A TCR beta motif of 8 or 9 highly homologous amino acid variants appeared characteristic of blood from ankylosing spondylitis patients. Some of the motif variants had been reported before in the synovial fluid and blood of reactive arthritis patients, a finding that suggests common disease-initiation mechanisms. According to the report, matched synovial fluid samples from ankylosing spondylitis patients were significantly enriched for the disease-linked clones. In peripheral blood, the disease-linked clones were found at relatively low frequencies and had a CD8+ phenotype.

Instrument used: Illumina HiSeq 2500. Quantitative 5'-RACE with molecular barcodes was the method used to prepare the TCR beta libraries. Regarding the original processing steps: A new computational method based on a probabilistic model of VDJ rearrangement was used to identify disease-linked TCR variants. The public sequencing data were trimmed at Q25 with fastp and processed into clonotypes with MiXCR by TCRdb, which kept only in-frame beta chains. Duplicate CDR3 protein sequences are folded into a single record with the most common DNA and genes. For this entry, the V and J calls and clone size follow TCRdb and not the study's own pipeline. The sample table holds 330,000 or so distinct CDR3 sequences, of which 8% were seen once. The top ten clonotypes cover about 14% of the sample. According to the germline V gene, CDR1 reads MGHRA and CDR2 reads YSYEKL. V is cut by 4 bases and J by 13 bases, and the space between the germline ends is 14 bases. Including the terminal cysteine and phenylalanine, the CDR3 comprises 13 residues. Solely the CDR3 DNA is kept, with 39 bases framed from the first base.

With regard to this clonotype: Its target antigen remains unknown. No base quality information exists; no much larger clone differs at one position.

Sequencing used blood, either unsorted or a sorted T cell fraction (not recorded which). The sequence was obtained from a male donor with ankylosing spondylitis. Recombination linked TRBV4-1 to TRBJ1-6; the D segment could be TRBD1, given 5 matching bases. The nucleotide sequence is given as TGCGCCAGCAGCCCAGGGACTTGGGGGCCCCTCCACTTT. The translation is CASSPGTWGPLHF.